The 30 T cell receptor beta chains in this list originate from one sample, sequenced in a study of T cell changes during pregnancy in multiple sclerosis. Profiled with immunoSEQ multiplex PCR; TCRdb holds only in-frame clones, not every one. The table includes around 39,000 clones, approximately 90% detected once. The specimen was CD8+ T cells from peripheral blood mononuclear cells, collected in the first trimester of pregnancy. The source of these receptors is a female donor with multiple sclerosis, enrolled in a pregnancy study.

This clone appeared a single time. The chain is built from TRBV19 and TRBJ2-5; 8 bases are a match to TRBD1. This CDR3 is built from 15 residues. Losses at the gene ends were 0 bases for V and 5 bases for J; bases not matched to a gene: 5. Germline CDR1 is LNHDA and CDR2 is SQIVND (reference sequence). CDR3 coding DNA: TGTGCCAGTAGTATAGACGGGACAGGATGGGAGACCCAGTACTTC. Translating it yields CASSIDGTGWETQYF. Full variable domain (outside the CDR3, taken from reference TRBV19 and TRBJ2-5): DGGITQSPKYLFRKEGQNVTLSCEQNLNHDAMYWYRQDPGQGLRLIYYSQIVNDFQKGDIAEGYSVSREKKESFPLTVTSAQKNPTAFYLCASSIDGTGWETQYFGPGTRLLVL.

The chain carries TRBV4-3 and TRBJ1-2, with D possibly matching TRBD1 (6 bases). The CDR3 has 13 amino acids. V dropped 4 bases and J dropped 5 bases, with 11 bases sitting between them. Per the germline V gene, CDR1 is LGHNA and CDR2 is YSLEER. DNA for the CDR3: TGCGCCAGCAGCCCAGGGGCGAAATATGGCTACACCTTC. Protein: CASSPGAKYGYTF.

This clone was recorded once. For the CDR3, the DNA is TGCGCCAGCAGCCAAGATTCGAGAAATTCACCCCTCCACTTT. It encodes CASSQDSRNSPLHF. The chain recombines TRBV4-3 with TRBJ1-6; the D is unclear. Per the germline V gene, CDR1 is LGHNA and CDR2 is YSLEER. This CDR3 is built from 14 residues. Trimming cost V 0 bases and J 7 bases, with 7 bases left between them.

The chain links TRBV14 to TRBJ2-4, with TRBD1 identical over 8 bases. This CDR3 has 16 amino acids. Germline V gene lookup returns CDR1 SGHDN and CDR2 FVKESK. Trimming cost V 6 bases and J 2 bases; bases outside gene matches: 9. CDR3 coding DNA: TGTGCCAGCAGGATGACAGGGGCCGCGCCCAAAAACATTCAGTACTTC. It is translated as CASRMTGAAPKNIQYF.

J is TRBJ2-2 and V is TRBV9; 8 positions match TRBD1. The CDR3 is made up of 15 amino acids. Germline V CDR1 and CDR2: SGDLS, YYNGEE. Trimming removed 3 bases from V and 6 bases from J; junction bases left unmatched: 7. CDR3 sequence: CASSAWTGTSGELFF. CDR3 sequence (DNA): TGTGCCAGCAGCGCCTGGACAGGGACCTCCGGGGAGCTGTTTTTT.

The chain recombines TRBV4-2 with TRBJ1-5, with 10 bases that match TRBD1. Germline V gene data show CDR1 as LGHNA and CDR2 as YNFKEQ. The J segment lost 5 bases and the V segment lost 0 bases, leaving 4 bases of the junction unmatched. CDR3 length equals 16 residues. The CDR3 nucleotides are TGTGCCAGCAGCCAAGAGCCGACAGGGGGCGATCAGCCCCAGCATTTT. Its translation: CASSQEPTGGDQPQHF.

The gene calls are TRBV12-5 and TRBJ1-6; D is unresolved. Germline CDR1 LGHNT, CDR2 FRNRAP. The V end lost 2 bases, the J end lost 8 bases, and 13 bases lay between the germline ends. The CDR3 contains 15 residues. This chain's CDR3 is CASGLPEGGYSPLHF. CDR3 nucleotide sequence: TGTGCTAGTGGTTTGCCAGAGGGAGGGTATTCACCCCTCCACTTT. Combining the CDR3 with reference TRBV12-5 and TRBJ1-6 gives the whole variable domain DARVTQTPRHKVTEMGQEVTMRCQPILGHNTVFWYRQTMMQGLELLAYFRNRAPLDDSGMPKDRFSAEMPDATLATLKIQPSEPRDSAVYFCASGLPEGGYSPLHFGNGTRLTVT.

This rearrangement joins TRBV27 to TRBJ2-7; D is possibly TRBD2 (5 bases). The V gene's germline CDR1 is MNHEY and CDR2 SMNVEV (reference sequence). V lost 5 bases to trimming and J lost 5 bases, with 16 bases between them. This CDR3 region has 14 residues. The chain's CDR3 is CASSSQQPGNEQYF. The CDR3 nucleotides are TGTGCCAGCAGTAGTCAACAACCGGGGAACGAGCAGTACTTC.

The rearrangement joins TRBV5-4 to TRBJ2-2; D is possibly TRBD2 (6 bases). The CDR3 spans 20 residues. The V gene lost 0 bases and the J gene lost 5 bases, with 26 bases spanning the gap. Germline lookup yields CDR1 SGHNT and CDR2 YYREEE (reference sequence). CDR3 sequence reads: CASSLVEGSSGPEVTGELFF. CDR3 nucleotide sequence: TGTGCCAGCAGCTTGGTGGAGGGATCATCCGGTCCGGAGGTGACCGGGGAGCTGTTTTTT.

The chain uses TRBV9 and TRBJ2-2, with 9 bases fitting TRBD2. V shed 3 bases and J 1 base; nucleotides not matched to a gene: 4. CDR3 length: 16 residues. CDR1 and CDR2 from the germline V gene are SGDLS and YYNGEE. CDR3 sequence: CASSALSGGNTGELFF. In nucleotides, the CDR3 is TGTGCCAGCAGCGCCCTTAGCGGGGGGAACACCGGGGAGCTGTTTTTT.

The V and J genes are TRBV20-1 and TRBJ2-1; D gene ambiguous. Trimming cost V 6 bases and J 8 bases, with 11 bases left between them. Germline-derived CDR1 and CDR2 are DFQATT and SNEGSKA (reference sequence). The CDR3 runs to 11 residues. The CDR3 sequence: CSALEVYEQFF. CDR3 nucleotide sequence: TGCAGTGCCCTAGAGGTTTATGAGCAGTTCTTC.

The chain recombines TRBV10-2 with TRBJ2-5, with D hard to call. The DNA end lines up better with TRBJ2-7; the J call may be wrong. Germline V lookup: CDR1 WSHSY, CDR2 SAAADI. The CDR3 spans 14 residues. The CDR3 reads CASSESGLGYEQYF. CDR3 DNA sequence: TGCGCCAGCAGTGAGTCAGGTCTGGGCTACGAGCAGTACTTC.

The CDR3 spells CASSLGQGGADTQYF. In DNA form, the CDR3 reads TGTGCCAGCAGCCTTGGACAGGGAGGTGCAGATACGCAGTATTTT. The chain employs TRBV13 and TRBJ2-3, with 8 bases that match TRBD1. The CDR3 is 15 residues long. The V gene's germline CDR1 is PRHDT and CDR2 FYEKMQ (reference sequence). J was trimmed by 4 bases and V by 5 bases; bases with no gene match: 8.

This clone was found a few times. J is TRBJ1-1 and V is TRBV15; the match to TRBD1 covers 10 bases. This CDR3 has 18 amino acids. V shed 2 bases, J shed 1 base, and the junction held 10 bases outside the gene matches. CDR1 is LNHNV, CDR2 YYDKDF, per germline (reference sequence). The CDR3 sequence is CATSRYRQGAEWNTEAFF. CDR3 in DNA: TGTGCCACCAGCAGATATAGACAGGGGGCTGAATGGAACACTGAAGCTTTCTTT.

This chain links TRBV2 with TRBJ1-4, with 8 bases that match TRBD1. Germline V gives CDR1 SNHLY, CDR2 FYNNEI. The CDR3 spans 14 residues. V gave up 1 base and J gave up 8 bases; unmatched junction bases: 3. The DNA of the CDR3 is TGTGCCAGCAGTGAAGGCAGGGGGCGAGAAAAACTGTTTTTT. Encoded protein: CASSEGRGREKLFF.

This chain links TRBV2 with TRBJ2-1; D gene ambiguous. The germline V and J ends were trimmed by 7 bases and 0 bases, with 10 bases remaining between them. The CDR3 is 14 residues long. Germline V gene data show CDR1 as SNHLY and CDR2 as FYNNEI. The CDR3 sequence: CASTDSRSYNEQFF. DNA for the CDR3: TGTGCCAGCACTGACTCCCGCTCCTACAATGAGCAGTTCTTC.

V is TRBV12-5 and J is TRBJ1-2, with 7 bases lining up with TRBD1. Trimming removed 5 bases from V and 3 bases from J; junction bases left unmatched: 6. This CDR3 has 14 residues. The V gene's germline CDR1 is LGHNT and CDR2 FRNRAP. CDR3 amino acids: CASGGDRRDYGYTF. The CDR3 coding sequence is TGTGCTAGTGGTGGGGACAGAAGGGACTATGGCTACACCTTC.

The chain has TRBV7-8 and TRBJ2-5; tentatively, D is TRBD2 (5 bases). V lost 0 bases to trimming and J lost 5 bases, with 10 bases between them. The V gene's germline CDR1 is SGHVS and CDR2 FQNEAQ. CDR3 size: 14 residues. CDR3 bases: TGTGCCAGCAGCTTAGCGCCGGGGATGGAGACCCAGTACTTC. It specifies CASSLAPGMETQYF.

The chain carries TRBV7-6 and TRBJ1-2; D is uncertain. V dropped 1 base and J dropped 6 bases, with 15 bases sitting between them. The CDR3 length is 15 residues. Germline V gene data show CDR1 as SGHVS and CDR2 as FNYEAQ. The CDR3 protein is CASSLEEGSLNGYTF. The CDR3 coding sequence is TGTGCCAGCAGCTTAGAAGAGGGTAGCCTAAATGGCTACACCTTC.

This clone is classed as medium-sized (0.01 to 0.1%). The chain uses TRBV6-4 and TRBJ2-4; D is perhaps TRBD2 (6 bases). Per the germline V gene, CDR1 is MRHNA and CDR2 is SNTAGT. Trimming took 4 bases from V and 2 from J, leaving 12 bases between them. CDR3 length: 15 residues. This chain's CDR3 is CASSVAGDSKNIQYF. DNA of the CDR3: TGTGCCAGCAGTGTAGCTGGGGACTCCAAAAACATTCAGTACTTC.

The V and J genes are TRBV7-3 and TRBJ1-1; tentatively, D is TRBD1 (5 bases). The germline gives CDR1 SGHTA, CDR2 FQGTGA. The CDR3 is 12 residues long. Trimming removed 5 bases from V and 9 bases from J, with 13 bases in between. The CDR3 region is CASSPTAGQAFF. In DNA, the CDR3 is TGTGCCAGCAGCCCCACCGCGGGACAAGCTTTCTTT.

The chain employs TRBV5-4 and TRBJ2-5, with 10 positions matching TRBD2. Per the germline V gene, CDR1 is SGHNT and CDR2 is YYREEE (reference sequence). CDR3 length: 16 residues. The V segment lost 7 bases and the J segment 5 bases; nucleotides outside the gene matches: 14. DNA for the CDR3: TGTGCCAGCGGAGAGCGGGGGGGCCTCGGTACGGAGACCCAGTACTTC. It is translated as CASGERGGLGTETQYF.

The V call is TRBV10-3, the J call TRBJ1-3; D might be TRBD1 (6 bases). Germline loops: CDR1 ENHRY, CDR2 SYGVKD. The ends were cut back, 3 bases at V and 4 bases at J, with 7 bases in the middle. This CDR3 is 13 amino acids long. The CDR3 region is CAISEQGGNTIYF. The CDR3, as DNA: TGTGCCATCAGTGAACAGGGAGGAAACACCATATATTTT.

The CDR3 loop reads CASIPGQGASSYEQYF. For the CDR3, the DNA is TGTGCCAGCATACCGGGACAGGGGGCATCGTCCTACGAGCAGTACTTC. The chain recombines TRBV2 with TRBJ2-7; 12 positions match TRBD1. Unmatched junction bases numbered 8, after V lost 7 bases and J lost 1 base. The germline V gene has CDR1 SNHLY and CDR2 FYNNEI. The CDR3 has 16 amino acids.

This chain connects TRBV6-1 to TRBJ2-5; maybe TRBD1 (5 bases). The CDR3 is 14 amino acids. The V gene lost 6 bases and the J gene lost 1 base, with 12 bases spanning the gap. Germline loops: CDR1 MNHNS, CDR2 SASEGT. CDR3 loop: CASRHGQLQETQYF. The CDR3 coding sequence is TGTGCCAGCAGGCACGGACAACTCCAAGAGACCCAGTACTTC.

J is TRBJ1-2 and V is TRBV27; 8 bases line up with TRBD1. Germline assignment: CDR1 MNHEY and CDR2 SMNVEV (reference sequence). Trimming took 4 bases from V and 5 from J; bases not matched to a gene: 15. This CDR3 is 17 amino acids long. DNA for the CDR3: TGTGCCAGCAGTTCCGGACAGGGTAGAGGGCACTGGTATGGCTACACCTTC. Its translation is CASSSGQGRGHWYGYTF.

The CDR3 bases are TGTGTTAACAAACCAGAAACTAACTATGGCTACACCTTC. Protein: CVNKPETNYGYTF. This sequence joins TRBV30 and TRBJ1-2; D unclear. The CDR3 consists of 13 residues. The germline gives CDR1 GTSNPN, CDR2 SVGIG (reference sequence).

This chain links TRBV27 with TRBJ1-1; tentative D call: TRBD1 (5 bases). Germline V gene sequence: CDR1 MNHEY, CDR2 SMNVEV (reference sequence). V was pared by 4 bases and J by 5 bases, with 11 bases between. The CDR3 is 13 residues long. The CDR3, as DNA: TGTGCCAGCAGTTCCAGGGTAGGGACTGAAGCTTTCTTT. Protein sequence: CASSSRVGTEAFF.

The chain has TRBV5-1 and TRBJ2-7; D gene unclear. This CDR3 spans 14 amino acids. With 4 bases removed from V and 5 bases from J, the gap between germline ends came to 16 bases. The germline V gene has CDR1 SGHRS and CDR2 YFSETQ. CDR3 region: CASSPQESLDEQYF. CDR3 DNA sequence: TGCGCCAGCAGCCCCCAGGAAAGTCTCGACGAGCAGTACTTC.

As DNA, the CDR3 is TGTGCCAGCAGCCCAATCCTACTAACTCAAGAGACCCAGTACTTC. It codes for CASSPILLTQETQYF. J is TRBJ2-5 and V is TRBV7-2, with unresolved D. This CDR3 has 15 residues. CDR1 and CDR2 from the germline V gene are SGHTA and FQGNSA. Trimming removed 5 bases from V and 2 bases from J, with 15 bases in between.